The T cell receptor (beta chain) described here comes from a study of T-cell reconstitution after alpha-beta-depleted transplantation in children. Broader study findings: Diversity and T-cell counts at one year after transplant derived mostly from new T cells. Several hundred graft clones that had expanded were reportedly the source of alpha-beta T cells about two months after transplant. TCRbeta diversity was high at day 60 in some patients (a result of surviving recipient T cells and thymic progenitors).

The CDR3 length is 15 residues. CDR1 is SNHLY, CDR2 FYNNEI, per germline. Trimming shortened V by 2 bases and J by 6 bases, and 13 bases separated the two germline ends. This clonotype was detected many times. Its cognate antigen is unknown. For TCRbeta, the library was prepared with unique molecular identifiers. TCRdb analysed the PCR reads with MiXCR anew, one entry per CDR3 protein. The top ten hold approximately 5.7% of the sample, which has a few hundred thousand distinct CDR3 sequences, roughly 7.1% seen once. This chain connects TRBV2 to TRBJ2-2; tentatively, D is TRBD2 (5 bases). This TCR derives from a boy aged 2 to 10 with acute lymphoblastic leukemia, due to receive a stem cell transplant. Specimen: PBMCs, collected before TCRalphabeta/CD19-depleted stem cell transplant. CDR3 nucleotide sequence: TGTGCCAGCAGTGAAAGGGAGAGTCTGGCCGGGGAGCTGTTTTTT. Amino acid sequence: CASSERESLAGELFF.